This T cell receptor (beta chain) was identified in a study of response to subunit inactivated influenza vaccine. The ends were cut back, 1 base at V and 9 bases at J, with 13 bases in the middle. CDR3 length: 15 amino acids. TCRdb reanalysed the RT-PCR reads using MiXCR and keeps one entry per CDR3 protein. The sample contains a few hundred thousand distinct CDR3 sequences, approximately 7.8% of which appear only once. The TCR was taken from a man aged 50 to 69 who received an inactivated influenza vaccine. This chain uses TRBV12-3 or TRBV12-4 with TRBJ1-6, with D unresolved. Sequences were derived from PBMCs from blood, sampled around 25 months after vaccination. DNA for the CDR3: TGTGCCAGCAGTTTAGATGGCATTGGCGGTTCACCCCTCCACTTT. It specifies CASSLDGIGGSPLHF.